This record concerns one T cell receptor (beta chain) sequence. Its matching antigen is unknown. The data stem from a study of cytomegalovirus exposure and HLA in healthy donors. Study outcomes and limitations: On later analysis, the bulk of CMV-associated TCR beta chains appeared to be HLA-restricted.

Use of 60 Vbeta and 13 Jbeta primers characterized the PCR. Repertoires were generated with immunoSEQ multiplex PCR, while TCRdb's copy carries only in-frame clones and drops some. The table lists about 96,000 clones. CDR1 is LGHNA, CDR2 YNFKEQ, per germline. This CDR3 has 15 amino acids. Trimming shortened V by 4 bases and J by 4 bases, and 16 bases separated the two germline ends. Sequencing was done on a sample of PBMCs. The chain is built from TRBV4-2 and TRBJ1-2; weak D call: TRBD1 (6 bases). The TCR sequence derives from a young woman in good health and CMV-seronegative. CDR3 DNA sequence: TGTGCCAGCAGCCGGGAGGGGGGGACCGCCTATGGCTACACCTTC. Amino acid sequence: CASSREGGTAYGYTF.